This TCR beta chain was retrieved from a study of CD8 T cells in Susac syndrome. RNA totalling roughly 0.5 to 1 ug underwent reverse transcription with random hexamers. The immunoSEQ assay covered 54 Vbeta and 13 Jbeta segments for CDR3. Each CDR3 protein is one row after TCRdb ran MiXCR on the immunoSEQ multiplex PCR reads. The sample gives under 55,000 distinct CDR3 sequences, approximately 93% of which show up once; less than 0.55% is in the top ten. Relapsing-remitting disease, either stable or active, was present in the treatment-naive patients who were the multiple sclerosis controls. Negative isolation yielded CD4+ and CD8+ T cells, and FACS enriched TEMRA cells. This CDR3 is built from 16 residues. The V segment lost 3 bases and the J segment 5 bases; nucleotides outside the gene matches: 4. Germline CDR1 MNHNS, CDR2 SASEGT.

Sequencing was carried out using CD8+ T cells from PBMCs. The rearrangement uses TRBV6-1 and TRBJ2-1, with 13 nucleotides matching TRBD2. This receptor was identified in a human donor with multiple sclerosis. The CDR3 coding sequence is TGTGCCAGCAGTGAGACGACTAGCGGGGGGAACAATGAGCAGTTCTTC. Its translation: CASSETTSGGNNEQFF.